Listed here is a single T cell receptor (beta chain). Its antigen is undetermined. The PCR had 60 Vbeta and 13 Jbeta primers. TCRdb keeps only in-frame clones here, not all; method: immunoSEQ multiplex PCR. The sample records about 160,000 clones, about 78% being singletons. In germline, CDR1 is MDHEN, CDR2 SYDVKM. V lost 5 bases to trimming and J lost 8 bases, with 18 bases between them. The CDR3 extends over 14 amino acids. The data were obtained in a study of cytomegalovirus exposure and HLA in healthy donors. Study background: As an earlier analysis found, some 180 million T cells yielded about 120 million unique TCR beta sequences. Study results and caveats: The likely origin of a cluster of highly shared sequence variants was a sequencing artifact.

The rearrangement joins TRBV28 to TRBJ1-2; no definite D call. Sequencing was carried out using PBMCs. The origin of this receptor is a male donor in good health and CMV-seronegative. The CDR3 region has the DNA TGTGCCAGCAGTCCCTCGGGCCCTACGGGAGGCTACACCTTC. Translating it yields CASSPSGPTGGYTF.